Detailed here is one TCR beta chain. No antigen is known for it. The sample is drawn from a study of response to subunit inactivated influenza vaccine. Study conclusions and caveats: Authors suggested seasonal influenza vaccinations each recruit few new T cells.

TCRdb itself ran the RT-PCR reads through MiXCR, one entry per CDR3 protein. The sample includes 600,000 to 850,000 distinct CDR3 sequences, around 15% of them seen just once. The CDR3 has 17 residues. Germline V gives CDR1 LNHDA, CDR2 SQIVND (reference sequence). V lost 1 base and J lost 5, with 20 bases in between. The receptor was isolated from a man aged 50-59 years who received an inactivated influenza vaccine. Sequenced here: PBMCs from blood, sampled 14 to 15 days before vaccination. This chain links TRBV19 with TRBJ2-5; D perhaps matches TRBD1 (6 bases). CDR3 sequence: CASSIGFLRGSQETQYF. Written as DNA, the CDR3 is TGTGCCAGTAGTATAGGCTTCCTCAGGGGTTCTCAGGAGACCCAGTACTTC.